This T cell receptor beta chain was found in a study of type 1 and type 2 diabetes patients. Study-wide context: CD4+ or CD8+ T cells were positively selected from PBMCs with microbeads.

PCR was run on genomic DNA. Multiplex PCR with 30 forward and 13 reverse primers amplified the TCR beta CDR3. TCRdb itself ran the multiplex PCR reads through MiXCR, one entry per CDR3 protein. The sample contains some 250,000 distinct CDR3 sequences, 47% of which appear only once. Each diabetic donor fulfilled classification criteria for either type 1 or type 2. CDR3 length: 13 amino acids. Trimming cost V 5 bases and J 1 base, with 11 bases left between them. Germline CDR1 and CDR2: GTSNPN and SVGIG (reference sequence). The table lists this clonotype with many counts. Its antigen is unidentified. Notes on the study in general: Type 2 diabetes and control samples shared highly correlated V and J usage, averaging roughly 0.97. In CD4+ and CD8+ T cells, type 2 diabetes diversity exceeded type 1.

V usage is TRBV30 and J usage is TRBJ1-2; maybe TRBD1 (6 bases). The sequence came from a man between 18 and 35 years old with type 2 diabetes. Specimen: peripheral blood mononuclear cells (PBMCs). This CDR3 is CAWRSRGNYGYTF. As DNA, the CDR3 is TGTGCCTGGCGGAGCAGGGGTAACTATGGCTACACCTTC.